Each of the 21 T cell receptor beta chains below was sequenced from the same sample in a study of identical twins. TCRdb processed the 5' RACE reads anew with MiXCR; each CDR3 protein has one entry. The table records approximately 680,000 distinct CDR3 sequences, about 7% of them present only once. These same data were also listed under a study on yellow fever vaccine responses in identical twins.

Source material: PBMCs. Receptor source: a woman between 18 and 29 years old in good health.

The chain couples TRBV24-1 to TRBJ2-1; possibly TRBD1 for D (6 bases). Germline V gene data show CDR1 as KGHDR and CDR2 as SFDVKD. The CDR3 covers 14 residues. V was shortened by 10 bases and J by 7 bases, with 19 bases between the two germline ends. CDR3 in amino acids: CATSGVPLRNEQFF. The DNA for the CDR3 is TGTGCCACTTCAGGGGTACCTTTAAGGAATGAGCAGTTCTTC.

The chain joins TRBV2 to TRBJ1-1, with a weak D call TRBD1 (6 bases). Germline V gene data show CDR1 as SNHLY and CDR2 as FYNNEI. V shed 6 bases and J shed 8 bases, with 19 bases lying between them. The CDR3 has 14 amino acids. In DNA form, the CDR3 reads TGTGCCAGCAGACCAACGCGGGGGCCGCAAGAAGCTTTCTTT. As protein: CASRPTRGPQEAFF.

The rearrangement uses TRBV28 and TRBJ2-4; 8 bases line up with TRBD1. CDR3 length: 15 amino acids. Trimming removed 4 bases from V and 8 bases from J; junction bases left unmatched: 10. The germline gives CDR1 MDHEN, CDR2 SYDVKM. CDR3 amino acids: CASSSPGQGSDIQYF. CDR3 nucleotide sequence: TGTGCCAGCAGTTCGCCCGGACAGGGATCGGACATTCAGTACTTC.

This clonotype was seen a few times. The rearrangement uses TRBV12-3 or TRBV12-4 and TRBJ2-1; D is undetermined. V shed 6 bases and J shed 8 bases, with 11 bases lying between them. The CDR3 covers 12 residues. The CDR3 DNA sequence: TGTGCCAGCAGCACCCGACGGTATGAGCAGTTCTTC. This sequence encodes CASSTRRYEQFF.

This clonotype was observed a few times. The J gene is TRBJ2-7, the V gene TRBV29-1; a weak D match, TRBD2 (7 bases). The V end was cut by 1 base, the J end by 0 bases, with 16 bases between. This CDR3 is built from 16 residues. Germline CDR1 reads SQVTM; CDR2 reads ANQGSEA. The CDR3 DNA reads as TGCAGCGTTGAAGGGGGGGCCGGGACTACCTCCTACGAGCAGTACTTC. Translating gives CSVEGGAGTTSYEQYF.

In its sample, this clonotype was seen a few times. CDR3 sequence reads: CASMGFALGGNIQYF. The CDR3 DNA sequence: TGCGCCAGCATGGGGTTCGCTCTGGGGGGAAACATTCAGTACTTC. The rearrangement uses TRBV4-1 and TRBJ2-4, with D maybe TRBD2 (6 bases). Trimming left V 7 bases short and J 6 bases short, with 19 bases between. From germline, CDR1 is MGHRA and CDR2 YSYEKL. CDR3 length: 15 amino acids.

This clonotype was detected many times. The chain couples TRBV12-3 or TRBV12-4 to TRBJ2-1; TRBD2 aligns across 13 bases. The junction had 7 bases not matched to a gene; V was cut back by 8 bases and J by 9 bases. The CDR3 is made up of 14 amino acids. The CDR3 DNA reads as TGTGCCAGCGGACTAGCGGGGGCGCCCGGTGAGCAGTTCTTC. The encoded protein is CASGLAGAPGEQFF.

The chain uses TRBV4-1 and TRBJ2-7, with D possibly matching TRBD1 (6 bases). V shed 9 bases and J shed 4 bases, with 31 bases lying between them. The CDR3 loop spans 18 amino acids. Germline loops: CDR1 MGHRA, CDR2 YSYEKL. CDR3 nucleotides: TGCGCCAGGGAGCACCGAGAAGGTTACAGGGCAATGGGATACGAGCAGTACGTC. Encoded protein: CAREHREGYRAMGYEQYV.

This clonotype has only a few counts. The chain combines TRBV9 with TRBJ1-1; D unclear. There are 13 residues in the CDR3. In germline, CDR1 is SGDLS, CDR2 YYNGEE. Between the trimmed V and J ends, which lost 4 bases and 0 bases, there was a span of 7 bases. In DNA, the CDR3 is TGTGCCAGCAGCCCTCCAGTGAACACTGAAGCTTTCTTT. Translation: CASSPPVNTEAFF.

This clonotype was found a few times. J is TRBJ1-1 and V is TRBV12-3 or TRBV12-4, with D hard to call. The CDR3 runs 13 residues. V gave up 5 bases and J gave up 1 base, with 8 bases separating them. The CDR3 here is CASSPIPNTEAFF. In DNA form, the CDR3 reads TGTGCCAGCAGTCCCATACCGAACACTGAAGCTTTCTTT.

In its sample, this clonotype was seen a few times. The J gene is TRBJ1-5, the V gene TRBV7-9; D might be TRBD1 (5 bases). CDR3 length: 14 residues. Germline CDR1 SEHNR, CDR2 FQNEAQ (reference sequence). Trimming shortened V by 7 bases and J by 0 bases, and 10 bases separated the two germline ends. CDR3 residues: CASTDDSSNQPQHF. DNA of the CDR3: TGTGCCAGCACCGATGACAGTAGCAATCAGCCCCAGCATTTT.

This clonotype has at least ten counts. The chain links TRBV7-9 to TRBJ2-5, with a tentative D call TRBD2 (5 bases). Germline CDR1 SEHNR, CDR2 FQNEAQ (reference sequence). V shed 7 bases and J shed 0 bases, with 18 bases lying between them. This CDR3 contains 16 residues. CDR3 coding DNA: TGTGCCAGCACCCAATCTAGCAAACCGTACCAAGAGACCCAGTACTTC. Protein: CASTQSSKPYQETQYF.

This clonotype was observed a few times. V and J are TRBV29-1 and TRBJ1-1, with D possibly TRBD1 on 6 matching bases. Trimming shortened V by 7 bases and J by 1 base, and 13 bases separated the two germline ends. This CDR3 contains 13 residues. The germline gives CDR1 SQVTM, CDR2 ANQGSEA. Here the CDR3 reads CSGTGNGNTEAFF. The DNA for the CDR3 is TGCAGCGGTACAGGGAATGGGAACACTGAAGCTTTCTTT.

J is TRBJ2-2 and V is TRBV3-1; the match to TRBD2 covers 15 bases. This CDR3 comprises 16 residues. With 4 bases clipped from V and 9 bases from J, the junction kept 6 bases outside the gene matches. Per the germline V gene, CDR1 is LGHDT and CDR2 is YNNKEL (reference sequence). The CDR3, as DNA: TGTGCCAGCAGCCCGGGACTAGCGGGGGGACGCCGGGAGCTGTTTTTT. Its protein product is CASSPGLAGGRRELFF. The full variable domain, with the rest looked up from reference TRBV3-1 and TRBJ2-2, is DTAVSQTPKYLVTQMGNDKSIKCEQNLGHDTMYWYKQDSKKFLKIMFSYNNKELIINETVPNRFSPKSPDKAHLNLHINSLELGDSAVYFCASSPGLAGGRRELFFGEGSRLTVL.

This clonotype came up many times. The genes are TRBV4-2 and TRBJ2-7; 7 bases agree with TRBD1. The CDR3 extends over 15 amino acids. Germline CDR1 LGHNA, CDR2 YNFKEQ. The J segment lost 3 bases and the V segment lost 0 bases, leaving 5 bases of the junction unmatched. The CDR3 spells CASSQDYRGSYEQYF. Written as DNA, the CDR3 is TGTGCCAGCAGCCAAGATTACAGGGGAAGCTACGAGCAGTACTTC.

The chain carries TRBV11-2 and TRBJ2-2; 9 bases align to TRBD2. CDR1 is SGHAT and CDR2 is FQNNGV in the germline V gene. There are 19 residues in the CDR3. Trimming took 2 bases from V and 2 from J; bases not matched to a gene: 12. The CDR3: CASSLRLARLAENTGELFF. The DNA for the CDR3 is TGTGCCAGCAGCTTACGTTTAGCCCGACTAGCGGAAAACACCGGGGAGCTGTTTTTT.

This clonotype was observed a handful of times. The CDR3 DNA follows: TGTGCCAGCAGGCCGGGGTGGGGGGGACCAATACAAGAGACCCAGTACTTC. This encodes CASRPGWGGPIQETQYF. The rearrangement links TRBV6-1 to TRBJ2-5; 7 bases are a match to TRBD2. The germline gives CDR1 MNHNS, CDR2 SASEGT. The V gene end was trimmed by 6 bases and the J gene end by 2 bases; junction bases not matched to a gene: 15. The CDR3 loop spans 17 amino acids.

This clonotype has a count of ten or more. The chain joins TRBV7-9 to TRBJ2-2; perhaps D is TRBD1 or TRBD2 (5 bases each). Germline CDR1 and CDR2: SEHNR and FQNEAQ (reference sequence). CDR3 length equals 15 residues. Deletions cut 1 base from V and 1 base from J, with 7 bases between. As DNA, the CDR3 is TGTGCCAGCAGCTTAGGGGACCTGAACACCGGGGAGCTGTTTTTT. Translated: CASSLGDLNTGELFF.

This clonotype has just one count. An end of the junction differs from the germline gene, which may be a read error. V and J are TRBV20-1 and TRBJ2-3; TRBD2 matches 9 bases. Germline lookup yields CDR1 DFQATT and CDR2 SNEGSKA (reference sequence). The CDR3 runs 18 residues. The CDR3 spells CCANLAGAGKSSTDTQYF. The CDR3, as DNA: TGCTGTGCCAACTTAGCGGGGGCCGGCAAGTCTAGCACAGATACGCAGTATTTT.

This clonotype was seen repeatedly, ten times or more. The V gene is TRBV9, the J gene TRBJ2-4; possibly TRBD1 for D (5 bases). The CDR3 consists of 12 residues. V shed 4 bases and J shed 9 bases, with 11 bases lying between them. Germline V gives CDR1 SGDLS, CDR2 YYNGEE. CDR3: CASSLGDSIQYF. The CDR3 nucleotides read TGTGCCAGCAGCTTAGGGGATAGCATTCAGTACTTC.

This clonotype was seen at least ten times. This rearrangement joins TRBV12-3 or TRBV12-4 to TRBJ2-2; 7 bases match TRBD2. Trimming took 6 bases from V and 0 from J; bases not matched to a gene: 13. The CDR3 is 18 residues long. The CDR3 nucleotides read TGTGCCAGCAGCCTCCCGGGACTACACGACGCGAACACCGGGGAGCTGTTTTTT. Its protein product is CASSLPGLHDANTGELFF.